The T cell receptor (beta chain) under discussion was sequenced for a study of TIL therapy for anti-PD-1-resistant metastatic lung cancer. Study summary: Tumors were harvested before any PD-1/PD-L1 blockade.

This CDR3 region has 13 residues. V trimming: 6 bases; J trimming: 5 bases; junction bases outside the gene matches: 7. CDR1 is MNHEY, CDR2 SVGAGI, per germline. As for time point: pre-treatment sample, taken before nivolumab and TIL therapy. Sequencing used immunoSEQ v3. Clones were sequenced by immunoSEQ multiplex PCR, and TCRdb holds only the in-frame ones, with some missing. The sample lists 54,000 or so clones, over 70% occurring once. The chain uses TRBV6-5 and TRBJ2-7; TRBD1 matches 7 bases. This clonotype originated in a person between 25 and 79 years old with non-small cell lung cancer. Specimen: blood, collected at baseline. CDR3 in DNA: TGTGCCAGCAGGTCGACAGGGCCTAACGAGCAGTACTTC. Its protein product is CASRSTGPNEQYF.